This T cell receptor beta chain originates from a study of T-cell reconstitution after alpha-beta-depleted transplantation in children. Points from the study as a whole: Surviving thymic progenitors and recipient T cells were the source of high TCRbeta diversity at day 60 in some patients. Newly made T cells mostly supplied T-cell counts and diversity one year after transplant. Several hundred graft clones that had expanded were reportedly the source of alpha-beta T cells about two months after transplant.

This clonotype was detected ten times or more. Its antigen remains unidentified. The TCRbeta library was prepared with unique molecular identifiers. TCRdb redid the calling of the PCR reads with MiXCR, one entry per CDR3 protein. The sample has almost 500,000 distinct CDR3 sequences, roughly a tenth seen once. Sequencing was performed on PBMCs, taken before TCRalphabeta/CD19-depleted stem cell transplant. This TCR came from a child aged 2 to 15 with inherited bone marrow failure, due to receive a stem cell transplant.

The CDR3 nucleotides read TGTGCCATCAGTGACCCGCACTATGAAAAACTGTTTTTT. It is translated as CAISDPHYEKLFF. The rearrangement uses TRBV10-3 and TRBJ1-4; unclear D gene. Looked up from germline, CDR1 is ENHRY and CDR2 is SYGVKD. The CDR3 has 13 residues. V lost 3 bases, J lost 6 bases, and 8 bases lay in between.